This T cell receptor beta chain was documented in a study of blood T cells in healthy people across ages. Study summary: About one barcoded beta molecule was captured per two T cells (by template switching). General observations from the study: Compared with aged donors, long-lived donors showed fewer expanded clones, suggesting selection. Possibly, changes in expanded clonotypes were confounded because donor CMV status was unknown.

The use of a sample-barcoded 5' primer and a J-beta primer mix characterized a second PCR of 7 to 11 cycles. Each cDNA molecule carried a tag from a template-switch adaptor that contained 12 random nucleotides. TCRdb used MiXCR to reprocess the 5' RACE reads, holding one entry per CDR3 protein. The sample includes 850,000 to 1,100,000 distinct CDR3 sequences, around two fifths of them seen just once. V gave up 3 bases and J gave up 5 bases, with 7 bases separating them. CDR1 and CDR2 (germline): ENHRY, SYGVKD. The CDR3 has 12 residues. A few counts support this clonotype. What it binds is unknown. The receptor was derived from a man aged 18 to 29 in good health. Sequenced input: blood. The rearrangement joins TRBV10-3 to TRBJ1-1; no firm D call. The CDR3 region is CAISEAGTEAFF. The CDR3 DNA follows: TGTGCCATCAGTGAAGCCGGGACTGAAGCTTTCTTT.